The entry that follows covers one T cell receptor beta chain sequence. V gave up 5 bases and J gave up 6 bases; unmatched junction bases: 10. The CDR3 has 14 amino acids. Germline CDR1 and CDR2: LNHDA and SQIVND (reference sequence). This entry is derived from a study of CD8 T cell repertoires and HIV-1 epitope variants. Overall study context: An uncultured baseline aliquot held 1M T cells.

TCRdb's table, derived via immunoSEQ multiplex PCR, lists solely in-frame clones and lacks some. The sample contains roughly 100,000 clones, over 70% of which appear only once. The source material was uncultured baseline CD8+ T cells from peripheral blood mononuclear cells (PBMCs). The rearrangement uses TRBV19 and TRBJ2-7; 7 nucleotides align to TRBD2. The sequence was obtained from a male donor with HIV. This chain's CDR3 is CASSPQGGVSEQYF. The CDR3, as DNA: TGTGCCAGTAGTCCCCAGGGAGGGGTAAGCGAGCAGTACTTC.